This T cell receptor beta chain was obtained from a study of identical twins. CDR1 SGHVS and CDR2 FQNEAQ come from the germline V gene. The V end was cut by 0 bases, the J end by 8 bases, with 8 bases between. This CDR3 region has 13 residues. Each CDR3 protein gets one entry after TCRdb re-called the 5' RACE reads with MiXCR. Found here are 300,000 to 400,000 distinct CDR3 sequences, 9% to 15% of them singletons; the top ten hold 6% to 9%. General study results and limits: Within cord blood, abundant beta clonotypes carried fewer insertions, but memory repertoires showed no such trend.

Details on this clonotype: Its target is not known.

The same specimen was also included in a second study, on yellow fever vaccine responses in identical twins.

This chain uses TRBV7-8 with TRBJ2-1; no clear D. This sequence originates from a woman younger than 35 in good health. The sample taken for sequencing was CD8+ T cells sorted from blood. The CDR3 nucleotides are TGTGCCAGCAGCTTAGCAGCCCGTGATGAGCAGTTCTTC. Its protein is CASSLAARDEQFF.